The subject of this entry is one T cell receptor beta chain. What it binds is not known. Trimming took off 5 bases at V and 0 bases at J, with 17 bases between the two ends. CDR3 size: 17 residues. Germline CDR1 reads SGHVS; CDR2 reads FQNEAQ. The sample is drawn from a study of blood T cells in healthy people across ages. Points from the study as a whole: Bulk PBMC profiling left naive and antigen-experienced comparisons inconclusive.

Through a sample-barcoded 5' primer and a J-beta primer mix, a second PCR was run for about 6 to 11 cycles. TCRdb reanalysed the 5' RACE reads using MiXCR and keeps one entry per CDR3 protein. The table lists hundreds of thousands of distinct CDR3 sequences, roughly 64% of them singletons. This receptor was identified in a young man in good health. The sequenced sample consisted of blood. This chain links TRBV7-8 with TRBJ1-5; D not resolved. CDR3 loop: CASSPGPQPYSNQPQHF. The CDR3 coding sequence is TGTGCCAGCAGCCCTGGGCCTCAGCCTTATAGCAATCAGCCCCAGCATTTT.